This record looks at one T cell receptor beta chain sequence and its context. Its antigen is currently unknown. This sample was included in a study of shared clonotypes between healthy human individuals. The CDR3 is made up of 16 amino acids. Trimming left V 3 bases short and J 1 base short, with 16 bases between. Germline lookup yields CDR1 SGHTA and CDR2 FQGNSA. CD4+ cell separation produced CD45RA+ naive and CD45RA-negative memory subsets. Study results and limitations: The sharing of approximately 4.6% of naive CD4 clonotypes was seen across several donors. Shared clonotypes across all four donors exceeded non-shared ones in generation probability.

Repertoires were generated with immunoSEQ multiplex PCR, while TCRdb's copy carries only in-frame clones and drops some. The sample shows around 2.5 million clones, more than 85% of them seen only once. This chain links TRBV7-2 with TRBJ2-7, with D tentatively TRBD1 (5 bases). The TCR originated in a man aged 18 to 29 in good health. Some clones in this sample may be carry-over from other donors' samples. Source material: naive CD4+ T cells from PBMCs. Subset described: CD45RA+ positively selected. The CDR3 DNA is TGTGCCAGCAGCTTGGTGGGGCCTTTCCTATCCTACGAGCAGTACTTC. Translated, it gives CASSLVGPFLSYEQYF.